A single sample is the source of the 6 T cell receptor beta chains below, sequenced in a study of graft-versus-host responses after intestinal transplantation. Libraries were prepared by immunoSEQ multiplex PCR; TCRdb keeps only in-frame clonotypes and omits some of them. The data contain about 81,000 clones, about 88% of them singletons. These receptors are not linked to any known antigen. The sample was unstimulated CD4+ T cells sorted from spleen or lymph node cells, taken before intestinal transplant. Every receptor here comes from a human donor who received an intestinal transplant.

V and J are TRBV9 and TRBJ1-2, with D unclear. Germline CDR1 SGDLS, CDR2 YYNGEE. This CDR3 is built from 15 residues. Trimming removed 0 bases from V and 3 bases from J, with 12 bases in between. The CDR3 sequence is CASSVARQLDYGYTF. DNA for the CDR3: TGTGCCAGCAGCGTAGCGCGGCAGCTAGACTATGGCTACACCTTC.

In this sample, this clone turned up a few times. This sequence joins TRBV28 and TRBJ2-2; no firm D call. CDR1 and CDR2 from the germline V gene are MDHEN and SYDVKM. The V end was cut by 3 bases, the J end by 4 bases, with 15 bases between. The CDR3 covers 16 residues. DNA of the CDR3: TGTGCCAGCAGTTTGTCACTCCCGAGTTTCACCGGGGAGCTGTTTTTT. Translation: CASSLSLPSFTGELFF.

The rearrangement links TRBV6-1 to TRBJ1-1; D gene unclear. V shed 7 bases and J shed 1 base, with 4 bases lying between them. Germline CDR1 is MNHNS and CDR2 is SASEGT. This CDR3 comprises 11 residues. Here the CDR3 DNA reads TGTGCCAGCAATAGGAACACTGAAGCTTTCTTT. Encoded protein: CASNRNTEAFF.

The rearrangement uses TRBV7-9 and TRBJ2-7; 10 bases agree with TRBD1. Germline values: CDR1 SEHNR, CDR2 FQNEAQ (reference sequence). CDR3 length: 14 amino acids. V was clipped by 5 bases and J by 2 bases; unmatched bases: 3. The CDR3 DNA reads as TGTGCCAGCAGCAAGGGACAGGGGCCCTACGAGCAGTACTTC. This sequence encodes CASSKGQGPYEQYF.

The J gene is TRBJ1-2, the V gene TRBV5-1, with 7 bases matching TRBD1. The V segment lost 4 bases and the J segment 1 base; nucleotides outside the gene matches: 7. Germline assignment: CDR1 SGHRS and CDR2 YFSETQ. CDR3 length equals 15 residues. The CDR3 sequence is CASSLEGAVNYGYTF. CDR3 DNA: TGCGCCAGCAGCCTAGAGGGGGCCGTTAACTATGGCTACACCTTC. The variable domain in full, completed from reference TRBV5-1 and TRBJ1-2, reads KAGVTQTPRYLIKTRGQQVTLSCSPISGHRSVSWYQQTPGQGLQFLFEYFSETQRNKGNFPGRFSGRQFSNSRSEMNVSTLELGDSALYLCASSLEGAVNYGYTFGSGTRLTVV.

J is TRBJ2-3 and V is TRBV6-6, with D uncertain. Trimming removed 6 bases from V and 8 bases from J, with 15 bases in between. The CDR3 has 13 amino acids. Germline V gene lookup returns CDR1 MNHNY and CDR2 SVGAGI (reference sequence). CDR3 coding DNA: TGTGCCAGCAGGGGCGCGCCCCCAGTTACGCAGTATTTT. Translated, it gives CASRGAPPVTQYF.